The T cell receptor (beta chain) described here comes from a study of T cell responses to AZD1222 COVID-19 vaccine. Study as a whole: Samples with a second dose at about 4 or about 12 weeks were pooled together.

Profiled with immunoSEQ multiplex PCR; TCRdb holds only in-frame clones, not every one. Here the sample spans under 130,000 clones, around 87% being singletons. Study-wide findings and caveats: The study identified only six AZD1222 recipients as seropositive at baseline.

Note on this clone: Its antigen remains unidentified.

The CDR3 is 14 amino acids. V shed 2 bases and J shed 1 base, with 6 bases lying between them. CDR1 is PRHDT and CDR2 is FYEKMQ in the germline V gene (reference sequence). The V call is TRBV13, the J call TRBJ1-5; D not resolved. The receptor was derived from an adult in good health. Here the sequenced sample was peripheral blood, taken on day 0 of AZD1222 vaccination. The CDR3 region is CASSLRGSNQPQHF. The CDR3 DNA is TGTGCCAGCAGCTTACGCGGAAGCAATCAGCCCCAGCATTTT.